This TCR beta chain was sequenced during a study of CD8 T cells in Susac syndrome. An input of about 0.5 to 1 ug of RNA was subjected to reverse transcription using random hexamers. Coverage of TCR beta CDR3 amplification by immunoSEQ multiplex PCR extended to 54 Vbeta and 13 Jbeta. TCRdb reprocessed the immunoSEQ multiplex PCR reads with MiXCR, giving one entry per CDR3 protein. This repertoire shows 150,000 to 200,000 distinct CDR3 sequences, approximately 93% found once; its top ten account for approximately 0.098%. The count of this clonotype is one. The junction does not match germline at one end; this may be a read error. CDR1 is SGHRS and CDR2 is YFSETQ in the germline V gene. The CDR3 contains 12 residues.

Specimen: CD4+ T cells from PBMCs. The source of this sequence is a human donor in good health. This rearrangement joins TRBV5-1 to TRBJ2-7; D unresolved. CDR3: CASSSTSHEQYF. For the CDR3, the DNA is TGCGCCAGCAGCTCGACCTCCCACGAGCAGTACTTC.